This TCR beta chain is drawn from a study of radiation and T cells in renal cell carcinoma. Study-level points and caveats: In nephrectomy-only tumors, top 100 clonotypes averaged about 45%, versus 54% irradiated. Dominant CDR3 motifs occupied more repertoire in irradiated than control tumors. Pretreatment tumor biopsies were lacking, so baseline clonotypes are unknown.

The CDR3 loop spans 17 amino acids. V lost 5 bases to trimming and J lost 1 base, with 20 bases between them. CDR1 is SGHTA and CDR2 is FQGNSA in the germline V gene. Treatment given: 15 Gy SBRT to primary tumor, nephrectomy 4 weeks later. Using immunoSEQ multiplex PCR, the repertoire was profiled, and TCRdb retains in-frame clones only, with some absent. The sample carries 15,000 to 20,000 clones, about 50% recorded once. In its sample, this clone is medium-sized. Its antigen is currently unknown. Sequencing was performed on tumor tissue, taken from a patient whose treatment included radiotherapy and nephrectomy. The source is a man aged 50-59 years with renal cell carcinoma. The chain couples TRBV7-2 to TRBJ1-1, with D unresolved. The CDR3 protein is CASSPALGLYSNTEAFF. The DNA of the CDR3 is TGTGCCAGCAGCCCAGCCCTAGGACTATATTCGAACACTGAAGCTTTCTTT.